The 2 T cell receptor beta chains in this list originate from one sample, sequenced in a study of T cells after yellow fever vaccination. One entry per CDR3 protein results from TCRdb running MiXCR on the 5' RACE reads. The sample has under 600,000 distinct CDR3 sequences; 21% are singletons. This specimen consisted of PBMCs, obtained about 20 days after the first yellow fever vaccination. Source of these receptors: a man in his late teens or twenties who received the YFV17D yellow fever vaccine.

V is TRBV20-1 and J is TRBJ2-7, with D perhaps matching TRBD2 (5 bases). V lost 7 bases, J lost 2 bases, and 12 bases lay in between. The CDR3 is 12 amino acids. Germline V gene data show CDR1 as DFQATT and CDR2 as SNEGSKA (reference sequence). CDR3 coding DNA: TGCAGTGTGATAGGAGCGGCCTACGAGCAGTACGTC. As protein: CSVIGAAYEQYV.

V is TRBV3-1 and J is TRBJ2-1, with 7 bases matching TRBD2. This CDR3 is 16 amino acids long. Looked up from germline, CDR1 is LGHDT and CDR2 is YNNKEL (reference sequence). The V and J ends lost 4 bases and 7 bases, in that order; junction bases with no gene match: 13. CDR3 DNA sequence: TGTGCCAGCAGCCGCAGCAGACTAGCCTCGTCGAATGAGCAGTTCTTC. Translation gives CASSRSRLASSNEQFF.